This TCR beta chain is drawn from a study of blood T cells in healthy people across ages. Study overall: With template switching, about one barcoded beta molecule was captured per two T cells.

Trimming removed 7 bases from V and 0 bases from J, with 6 bases in between. This CDR3 spans 11 amino acids. Germline V gene lookup returns CDR1 SQVTM and CDR2 ANQGSEA. Isolation yielded PBMCs, at least 6 million per sample, in every case. A second roughly 6 to 12 cycle PCR used barcoded and J-beta primers. One entry per CDR3 protein results from TCRdb running MiXCR on the 5' RACE reads. The sample holds 1.5 million to 2 million distinct CDR3 sequences, 49% seen once. V gene TRBV29-1 combines with J gene TRBJ1-2; unclear D gene. The sequencing sample was made of blood. The sequence was obtained from a woman aged 40 to 50 in good health. CDR3 DNA sequence: TGCAGCGAAAAGACTAACTATGGCTACACCTTC. Translated: CSEKTNYGYTF.